These 12 T cell receptor beta chains were all obtained from the same sample, sequenced in a study of shared clonotypes between healthy human individuals. Naivety among CD8 cells was defined by CD45RO negativity and positive CCR7 selection, thereby excluding terminally differentiated effector memory CD45RA+ cells. The table came from immunoSEQ multiplex PCR; TCRdb's copy has only in-frame clones and leaves some out. This sample has 800,000 or so clones, with 90% to 97% found just once. Specimen: naive CD8+ T cells sorted from blood. The receptors come from a man younger than 40 in good health.

This chain uses TRBV19 with TRBJ2-7; D might be TRBD1 or TRBD2, each matching 5 bases. The CDR3 length is 14 residues. With 5 bases removed from V and 4 bases from J, the gap between germline ends came to 15 bases. Germline CDR1 LNHDA, CDR2 SQIVND (reference sequence). The CDR3 loop is CASSFGRGAYEQYF. CDR3 bases: TGTGCCAGTAGTTTTGGACGGGGCGCTTACGAGCAGTACTTC.

The chain couples TRBV15 to TRBJ2-5, with TRBD1 as a possible D gene (6 bases). Germline CDR1 reads LNHNV; CDR2 reads YYDKDF (reference sequence). Trimming cost V 4 bases and J 4 bases, with 13 bases left between them. The CDR3 is made up of 14 amino acids. The CDR3 protein is CATSILDRTETQYF. The CDR3, as DNA: TGTGCCACCAGCATCCTAGACAGGACAGAGACCCAGTACTTC. The entire variable domain, with the rest obtained from reference TRBV15 and TRBJ2-5, is as follows: DAMVIQNPRYQVTQFGKPVTLSCSQTLNHNVMYWYQQKSSQAPKLLFHYYDKDFNNEADTPDNFQSRRPNTSFCFLDIRSPGLGDTAMYLCATSILDRTETQYFGPGTRLLVL.

The rearrangement links TRBV4-2 to TRBJ2-3; 7 bases align to TRBD2. Germline values: CDR1 LGHNA, CDR2 YNFKEQ. V trimming: 0 bases; J trimming: 2 bases; junction bases outside the gene matches: 8. This CDR3 contains 17 residues. Here the CDR3 DNA reads TGTGCCAGCAGCCAAGAGGTCGCTAGCGGCTTCACAGATACGCAGTATTTT. As protein: CASSQEVASGFTDTQYF.

V and J are TRBV7-3 and TRBJ2-1; maybe TRBD2 (6 bases). This CDR3 has 16 residues. The germline V gene encodes CDR1 SGHTA and CDR2 FQGTGA. V lost 1 base and J lost 0, with 10 bases in between. CDR3 in amino acids: CASSLIPGSSYNEQFF. The CDR3 coding sequence is TGTGCCAGCAGCTTAATCCCCGGGAGCTCCTACAATGAGCAGTTCTTC.

The CDR3, as DNA: TGTGCCAGCAGCCCCCTGACAGGGGGGACCTACGAGCAGTACTTC. This sequence encodes CASSPLTGGTYEQYF. This sequence joins TRBV9 and TRBJ2-7, with 9 nucleotides matching TRBD1. There are 15 residues in the CDR3. Trimming cost V 4 bases and J 2 bases; bases outside gene matches: 7. Germline values: CDR1 SGDLS, CDR2 YYNGEE.

The gene calls are TRBV18 and TRBJ2-7, with 7 positions matching TRBD1. This CDR3 comprises 13 residues. CDR1 KGHSH and CDR2 LQKENI come from the germline V gene. J was trimmed by 6 bases and V by 6 bases; bases with no gene match: 8. CDR3 amino acids: CASSPPTGIEQYF. Here the CDR3 DNA reads TGTGCCAGCTCCCCCCCGACAGGGATCGAGCAGTACTTC. The whole variable domain, remainder taken from reference TRBV18 and TRBJ2-7, is NAGVMQNPRHLVRRRGQEARLRCSPMKGHSHVYWYRQLPEEGLKFMVYLQKENIIDESGMPKERFSAEFPKEGPSILRIQQVVRGDSAAYFCASSPPTGIEQYFGPGTRLTVT.

The V gene is TRBV11-2, the J gene TRBJ2-7; D is uncertain. The V gene's germline CDR1 is SGHAT and CDR2 FQNNGV. Trimming removed 0 bases at V and 3 bases at J, with 12 bases between. The CDR3 consists of 15 residues. CDR3 in amino acids: CASSLEEGRDYEQYF. In DNA form, the CDR3 reads TGTGCCAGCAGCTTAGAAGAAGGTCGTGACTACGAGCAGTACTTC.

The V gene is TRBV18, the J gene TRBJ2-3; 9 nucleotides match TRBD2. Per germline, CDR1 KGHSH and CDR2 LQKENI. The junction had 5 bases not matched to a gene; V was cut back by 4 bases and J by 3 bases. The CDR3 runs 15 residues. The CDR3 loop reads CASSQSGRRTDTQYF. DNA for the CDR3: TGTGCCAGCTCACAGAGCGGGAGGAGGACAGATACGCAGTATTTT.

V and J are TRBV6-5 and TRBJ2-7; weak D call: TRBD2 (5 bases). Trimming stripped 6 bases from V and 1 base from J, with 16 bases between. Germline loops: CDR1 MNHEY, CDR2 SVGAGI. This CDR3 spans 15 amino acids. Here the CDR3 DNA reads TGTGCCAGCAGCCCGGGGTCGCCCAATTCCTACGAGCAGTACTTC. This encodes CASSPGSPNSYEQYF.

The chain couples TRBV7-6 to TRBJ2-7, with D tentatively TRBD2 (5 bases). Germline CDR1 SGHVS, CDR2 FNYEAQ. This CDR3 contains 14 residues. V was cut by 8 bases and J by 3 bases, with 17 bases left in between. CDR3 amino acids: CASSPEIGDYEQYF. As DNA, the CDR3 is TGTGCCAGCTCTCCCGAAATCGGGGACTACGAGCAGTACTTC.

The rearrangement uses TRBV4-1 and TRBJ1-3; TRBD1 agrees at 7 bases. This CDR3 is 16 amino acids long. With 1 base clipped from V and 4 bases from J, the junction kept 7 bases outside the gene matches. Germline assignment: CDR1 MGHRA and CDR2 YSYEKL. This CDR3 reads CASSQVRTGDGNTIYF. The CDR3 nucleotides read TGCGCCAGCAGCCAAGTACGCACAGGGGACGGAAACACCATATATTTT.

A single count supports this clone. The V and J genes are TRBV7-8 and TRBJ1-4; TRBD1 is a possible D gene (6 bases). There are 13 residues in the CDR3. The V gene lost 7 bases and the J gene lost 5 bases, with 11 bases spanning the gap. Germline-derived CDR1 and CDR2 are SGHVS and FQNEAQ. The CDR3 region has the DNA TGTGCCAGCACCAGGGGCTACAATGAAAAACTGTTTTTT. Its translation is CASTRGYNEKLFF.